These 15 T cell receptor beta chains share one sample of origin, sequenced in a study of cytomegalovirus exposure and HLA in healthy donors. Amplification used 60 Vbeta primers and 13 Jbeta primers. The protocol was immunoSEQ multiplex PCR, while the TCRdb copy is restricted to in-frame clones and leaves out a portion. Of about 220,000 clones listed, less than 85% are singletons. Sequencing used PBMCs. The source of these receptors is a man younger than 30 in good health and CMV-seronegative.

CDR3 sequence reads: CASSPSGLGEQYF. Here the CDR3 DNA reads TGTGCCAGTAGTCCCTCCGGCCTAGGCGAGCAGTACTTC. The genes are TRBV19 and TRBJ2-7; D is unclear. There are 13 residues in the CDR3. With 5 bases removed from V and 6 bases from J, the gap between germline ends came to 14 bases. The germline V gene has CDR1 LNHDA and CDR2 SQIVND (reference sequence).

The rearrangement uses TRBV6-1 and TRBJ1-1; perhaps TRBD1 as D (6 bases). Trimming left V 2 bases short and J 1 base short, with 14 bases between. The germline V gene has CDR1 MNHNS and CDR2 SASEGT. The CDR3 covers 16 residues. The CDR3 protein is CASSEFGGATNTEAFF. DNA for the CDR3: TGTGCCAGCAGTGAATTTGGGGGGGCCACGAACACTGAAGCTTTCTTT.

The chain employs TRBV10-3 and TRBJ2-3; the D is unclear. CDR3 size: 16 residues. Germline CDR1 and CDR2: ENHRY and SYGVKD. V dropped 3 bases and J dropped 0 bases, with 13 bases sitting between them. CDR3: CAISEHSKPSTDTQYF. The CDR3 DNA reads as TGTGCCATCAGTGAACACAGTAAACCTAGCACAGATACGCAGTATTTT.

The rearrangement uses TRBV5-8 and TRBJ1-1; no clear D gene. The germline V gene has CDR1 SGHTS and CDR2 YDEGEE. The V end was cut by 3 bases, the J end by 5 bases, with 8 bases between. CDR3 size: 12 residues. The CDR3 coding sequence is TGTGCCAGCAGCTCGTTCGAGACTGAAGCTTTCTTT. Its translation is CASSSFETEAFF.

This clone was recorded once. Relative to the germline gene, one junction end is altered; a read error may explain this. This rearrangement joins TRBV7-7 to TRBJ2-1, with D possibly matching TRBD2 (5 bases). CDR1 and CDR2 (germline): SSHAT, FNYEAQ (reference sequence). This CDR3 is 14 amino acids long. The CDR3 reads CASSLEEGYNEQFF. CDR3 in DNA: TGTGCTAGCAGCTTAGAAGAGGGCTACAATGAGCAGTTCTTC.

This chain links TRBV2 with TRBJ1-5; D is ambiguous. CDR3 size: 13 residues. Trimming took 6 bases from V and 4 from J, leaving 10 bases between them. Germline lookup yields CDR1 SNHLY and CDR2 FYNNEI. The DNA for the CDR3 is TGTGCCAGCAGCAGTGGGGAGAATCAGCCCCAGCATTTT. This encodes CASSSGENQPQHF.

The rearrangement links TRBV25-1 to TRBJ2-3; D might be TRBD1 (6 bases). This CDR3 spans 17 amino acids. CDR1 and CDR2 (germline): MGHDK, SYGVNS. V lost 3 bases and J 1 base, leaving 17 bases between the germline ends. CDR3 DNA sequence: TGTGCCAGCAGTGACCCGCTTCCGGGACATGGCACAGATACGCAGTATTTT. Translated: CASSDPLPGHGTDTQYF.

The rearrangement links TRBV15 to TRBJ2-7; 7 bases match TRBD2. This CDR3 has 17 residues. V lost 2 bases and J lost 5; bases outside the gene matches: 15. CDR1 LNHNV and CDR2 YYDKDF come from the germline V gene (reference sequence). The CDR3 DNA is TGTGCCACCAGCAGACCGGAGCGGGATGGGGTTCTCAACGAGCAGTACTTC. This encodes CATSRPERDGVLNEQYF.

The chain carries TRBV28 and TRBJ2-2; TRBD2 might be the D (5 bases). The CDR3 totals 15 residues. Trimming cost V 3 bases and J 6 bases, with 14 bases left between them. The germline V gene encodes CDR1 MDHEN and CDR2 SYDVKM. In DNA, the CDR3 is TGTGCCAGCAGTTTTGCTCGTGGAGGTGCCGGGGAGCTGTTTTTT. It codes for CASSFARGGAGELFF.

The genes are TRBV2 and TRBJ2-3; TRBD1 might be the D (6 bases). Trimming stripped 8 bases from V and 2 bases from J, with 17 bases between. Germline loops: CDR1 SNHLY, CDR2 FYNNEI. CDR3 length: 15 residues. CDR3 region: CASWNSDRNTDTQYF. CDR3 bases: TGTGCCAGCTGGAACTCGGACAGAAACACAGATACGCAGTATTTT.

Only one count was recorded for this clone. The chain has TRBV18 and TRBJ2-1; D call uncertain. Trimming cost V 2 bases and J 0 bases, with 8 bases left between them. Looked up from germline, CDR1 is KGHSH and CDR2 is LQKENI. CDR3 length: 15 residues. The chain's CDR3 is CASSPADSSYNEQFF. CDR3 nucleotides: TGTGCCAGCTCACCAGCGGATAGCTCCTACAATGAGCAGTTCTTC.

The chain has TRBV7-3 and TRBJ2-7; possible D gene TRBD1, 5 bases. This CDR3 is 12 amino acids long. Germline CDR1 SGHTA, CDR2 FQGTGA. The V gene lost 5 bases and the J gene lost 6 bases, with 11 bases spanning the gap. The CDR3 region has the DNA TGTGCCAGCAGCCCAACAGGACCCGAGCAGTACTTC. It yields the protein CASSPTGPEQYF.

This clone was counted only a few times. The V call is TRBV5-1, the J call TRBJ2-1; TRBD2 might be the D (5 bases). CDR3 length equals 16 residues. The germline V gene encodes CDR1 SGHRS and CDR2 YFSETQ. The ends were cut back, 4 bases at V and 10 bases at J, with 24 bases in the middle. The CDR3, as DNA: TGCGCCAGCAGCCCAAGCCAGGACTCTCTGATAGGAGAGCAGTTCTTC. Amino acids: CASSPSQDSLIGEQFF.

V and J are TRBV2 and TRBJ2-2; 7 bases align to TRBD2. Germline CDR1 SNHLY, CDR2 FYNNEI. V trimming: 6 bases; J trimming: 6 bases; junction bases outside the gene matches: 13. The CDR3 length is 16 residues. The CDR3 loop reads CASRREASGTSGELFF. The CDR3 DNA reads TGTGCCAGCAGACGAGAGGCCAGCGGGACTTCCGGGGAGCTGTTTTTT.

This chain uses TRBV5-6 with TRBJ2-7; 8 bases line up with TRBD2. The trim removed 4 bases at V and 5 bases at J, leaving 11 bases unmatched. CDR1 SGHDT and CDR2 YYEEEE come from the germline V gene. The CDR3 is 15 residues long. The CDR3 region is CASSPRGGRRHEQYF. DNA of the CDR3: TGTGCCAGCAGCCCCCGGGGGGGGAGGCGCCACGAGCAGTACTTC.